The sequence of this TCR beta chain was determined in a study of T-cell reconstitution after alpha-beta-depleted transplantation in children. Study-wide points: It was reported that alpha-beta T cells came from several hundred expanded graft clones (about two months after transplant).

The CDR3 has 14 amino acids. V was clipped by 10 bases and J by 4 bases; unmatched bases: 10. CDR1 is KGHDR, CDR2 SFDVKD, per germline. Of note for this clonotype: Antigen: not known.

The TCRbeta library was prepared with unique molecular identifiers. TCRdb reprocessed the PCR reads with MiXCR, giving one entry per CDR3 protein. The sample comprises around 450,000 distinct CDR3 sequences, about 16% of which are singletons, and just under 30% rests with the top ten. The chain carries TRBV24-1 and TRBJ2-3; 7 positions agree with TRBD2. Material: PBMCs, mostly from graft donor cells, obtained 360 days after TCRalphabeta/CD19-depleted stem cell transplant. The TCR sequence derives from a boy under two years old who had a stem cell transplant for Wiskott-Aldrich syndrome, so the T cells may come from the graft donor. This CDR3 is CATGRARDPDTQYF. As DNA, the CDR3 is TGTGCCACAGGGAGGGCTAGGGACCCAGATACGCAGTATTTT.